This T cell receptor beta chain was identified during a study of CD8 T cells in Susac syndrome. The authors reverse transcribed about 0.5 to 1 ug RNA with random hexamers. TCRdb re-analysed the immunoSEQ multiplex PCR reads in MiXCR, keeping a single row per CDR3 protein. The sample lists 27,000 or so distinct CDR3 sequences; 94% were seen once. V lost 5 bases, J lost 5 bases, and 16 bases lay in between. The CDR3 consists of 15 residues. CDR1 and CDR2 from the germline V gene are LGHDT and YNNKEL (reference sequence). This clonotype appeared a single time. Sequencing used CD8+ T cells from PBMCs. The sequence was obtained from a human donor in good health. The chain is built from TRBV3-1 and TRBJ2-1; D perhaps matches TRBD1 (7 bases). CDR3 DNA: TGTGCCAGCAGCAAGACGCGGGACAGCGACAATGAGCAGTTCTTC. Translating it yields CASSKTRDSDNEQFF.